A single sample gave rise to the 9 T cell receptor beta chains below, sequenced in a study of blood T cell repertoires in COVID-19. Using immunoSEQ multiplex PCR, the repertoire was profiled, and TCRdb retains in-frame clones only, with some absent. The sample has approximately 46,000 clones, roughly 85% seen once. The sequenced material came from peripheral blood. These receptors were collected from a man between 60 and 75 years old with acute or convalescent COVID-19.

The chain employs TRBV15 and TRBJ1-5; no clear D. The CDR3 has 18 residues. CDR1 is LNHNV and CDR2 is YYDKDF in the germline V gene (reference sequence). V was cut by 0 bases and J by 1 base, with 16 bases left in between. The CDR3 nucleotides read TGTGCCACCAGCAGAGATCCCCCGGCGGGTATGAGCAATCAGCCCCAGCATTTT. It yields the protein CATSRDPPAGMSNQPQHF.

The chain combines TRBV30 with TRBJ1-2, with D uncertain. The CDR3 is 12 amino acids. The V gene's germline CDR1 is GTSNPN and CDR2 SVGIG (reference sequence). V lost 2 bases, J lost 8 bases, and 12 bases lay in between. The chain's CDR3 is CAWSTSDSGYTF. CDR3 DNA: TGTGCCTGGAGTACCTCGGACTCCGGCTACACCTTC.

CDR3 region: CASSPADWYGGGEQYF. The CDR3 nucleotides read TGTGCCAGCAGCCCAGCCGACTGGTACGGGGGTGGCGAGCAGTACTTC. The chain employs TRBV7-9 and TRBJ2-7; D may be TRBD2 (6 bases). The V gene lost 5 bases and the J gene lost 6 bases, with 23 bases spanning the gap. The CDR3 has 16 residues. CDR1 is SEHNR, CDR2 FQNEAQ, per germline (reference sequence).

The rearrangement joins TRBV24-1 to TRBJ2-5, with TRBD2 matching 13 bases. The V gene's germline CDR1 is KGHDR and CDR2 SFDVKD. CDR3 size: 16 residues. V was pared by 4 bases and J by 4 bases, with 5 bases of the junction left unmatched. The CDR3 DNA sequence: TGTGCCACCAGTGACCGGACTAGCGGGAGTTTAGAGACCCAGTACTTC. Its protein product is CATSDRTSGSLETQYF.

The chain couples TRBV2 to TRBJ2-1, with 15 bases matching TRBD2. The germline V gene encodes CDR1 SNHLY and CDR2 FYNNEI. The CDR3 has 14 residues. The J segment lost 9 bases and the V segment lost 4 bases, leaving 1 base of the junction unmatched. The CDR3 coding sequence is TGTGCCAGCAGTGGGACTAGCGGGAGGGGTGAGCAGTTCTTC. Translated: CASSGTSGRGEQFF.

The genes are TRBV15 and TRBJ2-2, with D unclear. The V end was cut by 0 bases, the J end by 0 bases, with 5 bases between. Germline CDR1 is LNHNV and CDR2 is YYDKDF (reference sequence). This CDR3 has 15 amino acids. The CDR3 sequence: CATSRETANTGELFF. Written as DNA, the CDR3 is TGTGCCACCAGCAGAGAAACGGCGAACACCGGGGAGCTGTTTTTT.

The V and J genes are TRBV5-1 and TRBJ2-1; 8 positions match TRBD2. This CDR3 is 16 amino acids long. Germline loops: CDR1 SGHRS, CDR2 YFSETQ. Unmatched junction bases numbered 10, after V lost 4 bases and J lost 4 bases. The CDR3 sequence is CASSPTSGSIYNEQFF. CDR3 sequence (DNA): TGCGCCAGCAGCCCCACAAGCGGGAGCATATACAATGAGCAGTTCTTC.

This chain links TRBV21-1 with TRBJ2-7; TRBD2 was called by the table and not checked on the DNA. TRBV21-1 has pseudogene status. This CDR3 is 15 amino acids long. The CDR3 nucleotides are TGCGAAGAGGGGACTAGCGGGCCTGGATCCTACGAGCAGTACTTC. It specifies CEEGTSGPGSYEQYF.

The count of this clone is one. The rearrangement links TRBV12-5 to TRBJ2-1; 16 positions agree with TRBD2. The germline V gene encodes CDR1 LGHNT and CDR2 FRNRAP. Trimming at V came to 0 bases and at J to 7 bases, leaving 9 bases not matched to a gene. This CDR3 contains 19 residues. For the CDR3, the DNA is TGTGCTAGTGGTTTGGTGGCTGGGACTAGCGGGAGGGCCTCTAATGAGCAGTTCTTC. Translating it yields CASGLVAGTSGRASNEQFF. The variable domain in full, with the rest retrieved from reference TRBV12-5 and TRBJ2-1, is DARVTQTPRHKVTEMGQEVTMRCQPILGHNTVFWYRQTMMQGLELLAYFRNRAPLDDSGMPKDRFSAEMPDATLATLKIQPSEPRDSAVYFCASGLVAGTSGRASNEQFFGPGTRLTVL.